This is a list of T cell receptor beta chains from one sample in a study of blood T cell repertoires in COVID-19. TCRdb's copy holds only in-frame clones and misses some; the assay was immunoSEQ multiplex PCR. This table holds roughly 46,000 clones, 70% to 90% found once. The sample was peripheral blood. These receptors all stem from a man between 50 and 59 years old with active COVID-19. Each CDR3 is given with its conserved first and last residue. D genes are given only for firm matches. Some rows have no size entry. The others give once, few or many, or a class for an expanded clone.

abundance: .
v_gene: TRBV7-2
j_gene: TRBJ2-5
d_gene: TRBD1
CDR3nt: TGTGCCAGCAGCCAGACCGGGACAGGGGAAGAGACCCAGTACTTC
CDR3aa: CASSQTGTGEETQYF

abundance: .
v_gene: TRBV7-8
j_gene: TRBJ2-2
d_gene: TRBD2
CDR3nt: TGTGCCAGCAGCTTAGGGACTAGACGTACCGGGGAGCTGTTTTTT
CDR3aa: CASSLGTRRTGELFF

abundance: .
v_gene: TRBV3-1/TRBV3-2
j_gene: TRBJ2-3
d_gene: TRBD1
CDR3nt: TGTGCCAGCAGCCTCAGACAGGGAAGTCGCACAGATACGCAGTATTTT
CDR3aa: CASSLRQGSRTDTQYF

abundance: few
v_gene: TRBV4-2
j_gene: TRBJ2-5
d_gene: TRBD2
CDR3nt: TGTGCCAGCAGCCAAGATGGAGCGGGGGGCCAAGAGACCCAGTACTTC
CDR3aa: CASSQDGAGGQETQYF

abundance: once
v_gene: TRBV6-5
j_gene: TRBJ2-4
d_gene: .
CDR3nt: TGTGCCAGCAGTCCAGGGCTAGCCAAAAACATTCAGTACTTC
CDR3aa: CASSPGLAKNIQYF

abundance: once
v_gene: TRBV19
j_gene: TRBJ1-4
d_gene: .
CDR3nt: TGTGCCAGTAGTATAGTGACCGGGGAAAAACTGTTTTTT
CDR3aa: CASSIVTGEKLFF

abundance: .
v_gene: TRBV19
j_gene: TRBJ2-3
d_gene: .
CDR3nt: TGTGCCAGTAGTAGGGGGGTCTCCACAGATACGCAGTATTTT
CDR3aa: CASSRGVSTDTQYF

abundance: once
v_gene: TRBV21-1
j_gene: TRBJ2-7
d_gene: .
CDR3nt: TGTGCCAGCAGCAAAGCCCAGGGTCCCACTACTGGTGAGCAGTACTTC
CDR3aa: CASSKAQGPTTGEQYF

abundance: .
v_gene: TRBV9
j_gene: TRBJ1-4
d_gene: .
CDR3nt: TGTGCCAGCAGCGAGGGGGTAACTAATGAAAAACTGTTTTTT
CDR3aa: CASSEGVTNEKLFF

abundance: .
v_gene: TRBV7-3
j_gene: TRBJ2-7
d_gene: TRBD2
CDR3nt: TGTGCCAGCAGCTTAACTGGCAAGCGGGGGAACTACGAGCAGTACTTC
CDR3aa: CASSLTGKRGNYEQYF

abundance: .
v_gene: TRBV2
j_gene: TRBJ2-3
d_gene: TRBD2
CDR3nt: TGTGCCAGCGGTCCCGGGACTAGCGGGAGTTTGCAGTATTTT
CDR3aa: CASGPGTSGSLQYF

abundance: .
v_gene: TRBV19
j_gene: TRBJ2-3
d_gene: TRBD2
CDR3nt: TGTGCCAGTAGTTCCCCGGCGGGAGCAGATACGCAGTATTTT
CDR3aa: CASSSPAGADTQYF

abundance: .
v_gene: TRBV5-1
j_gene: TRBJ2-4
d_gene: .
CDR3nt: TGCGCCAGCAGCTTGTCTGTAGCCAAAAACATTCAGTACTTC
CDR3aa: CASSLSVAKNIQYF

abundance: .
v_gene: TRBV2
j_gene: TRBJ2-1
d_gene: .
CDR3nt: TGTGCCAGCAGCCAAGATTTTGGGCCAACGGCAGATGAGCAGTTCTTC
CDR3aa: CASSQDFGPTADEQFF

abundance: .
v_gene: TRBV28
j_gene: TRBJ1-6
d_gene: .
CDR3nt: TGTGCCAGCAGTTTAATAACGGGGACAAATTCACCCCTCCACTTT
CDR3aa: CASSLITGTNSPLHF

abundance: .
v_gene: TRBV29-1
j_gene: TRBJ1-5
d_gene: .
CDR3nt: TGCAGCGCAAGTGTATCAGGGGATAGCAATCAGCCCCAGCATTTT
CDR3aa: CSASVSGDSNQPQHF

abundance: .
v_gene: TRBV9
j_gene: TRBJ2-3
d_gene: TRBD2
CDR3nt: TGTGCCAGCGGATTTAGCGGGGGGCTTGCAGATACGCAGTATTTT
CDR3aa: CASGFSGGLADTQYF

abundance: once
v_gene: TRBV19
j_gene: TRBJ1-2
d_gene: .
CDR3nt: TGTGCCAGTAGTATACAGGGCTATGGCTACACCTTC
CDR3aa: CASSIQGYGYTF

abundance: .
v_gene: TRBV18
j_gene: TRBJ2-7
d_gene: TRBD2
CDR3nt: TGTGCCAGCTCATTTGAACTAGCGGGAGTAAGGGACGAGCAGTACTTC
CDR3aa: CASSFELAGVRDEQYF

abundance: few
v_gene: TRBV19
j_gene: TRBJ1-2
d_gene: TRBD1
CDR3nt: TGTGCCAGTAGTGGTCCGGGACAGGGGGTCTATGGCTACACCTTC
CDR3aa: CASSGPGQGVYGYTF

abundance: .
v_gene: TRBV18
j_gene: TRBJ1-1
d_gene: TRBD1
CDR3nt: TGTGCCAGCTCACCAAATCCGGGACAGGGGGGTAACACTGAAGCTTTCTTT
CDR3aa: CASSPNPGQGGNTEAFF